The rows below give T cell receptor beta chains drawn from one sample of a study of T cells after yellow fever vaccination. TCRdb reanalysed the 5' RACE reads using MiXCR and keeps one entry per CDR3 protein. The sample shows 400,000 to 650,000 distinct CDR3 sequences, 21% of them seen only once. The material was PBMCs, obtained approximately 22 days after the first yellow fever vaccination. The receptors were sampled from a man aged 18 to 30 who received the YFV17D yellow fever vaccine. Both conserved end residues are part of each CDR3. D genes are given only for firm matches. Expanded clones get a size class; other rows say once, few or many, or leave the size out.

j_gene	d_gene	len	abundance	v_gene	CDR3aa	CDR3nt
TRBJ2-7	TRBD1	15	-	TRBV4-2	CASSPNRDRSYEQYF	TGTGCCAGCAGTCCTAACCGGGACAGATCCTACGAGCAGTACTTC
TRBJ1-2	TRBD1	16	-	TRBV5-1	CASSSLLGQANYGYTF	TGCGCCAGCAGCTCGCTCCTAGGACAGGCGAACTATGGCTACACCTTC
TRBJ2-3	TRBD1	14	few	TRBV7-8	CASSPDRGPDTQYF	TGTGCCAGCAGCCCGGACAGGGGGCCGGATACGCAGTATTTT
TRBJ2-7	-	14	-	TRBV7-9	CASSLDTKSYEQYF	TGTGCCAGCAGCTTAGACACGAAGTCCTACGAGCAGTACTTC
TRBJ2-1	-	14	-	TRBV12-3/TRBV12-4	CASSWTGSYNEQFF	TGTGCCAGCTCGTGGACGGGCTCCTACAATGAGCAGTTCTTC
TRBJ1-2	-	15	-	TRBV4-1	CASSQEMGQARGYTF	TGCGCCAGCAGCCAAGAAATGGGGCAGGCCCGTGGCTACACCTTC
TRBJ1-3	-	13	once	TRBV7-3	CASSYLAGNTIYF	TGTGCCAGCAGCTACCTCGCAGGAAACACCATATATTTT
TRBJ1-5	-	14	-	TRBV7-2	CASSFGGGYQPQHF	TGTGCCAGCAGCTTCGGAGGGGGGTATCAGCCCCAGCATTTT
TRBJ2-3	-	16	-	TRBV20-1	CSATTPLGLSTDTQYF	TGCAGTGCTACTACCCCGCTTGGGCTGAGCACAGATACGCAGTATTTT
TRBJ2-7	TRBD2	15	-	TRBV10-1	CASSKTSGGALEQYF	TGCGCCAGCAGTAAGACTAGCGGGGGGGCCCTCGAGCAGTACTTC
TRBJ1-6	-	14	-	TRBV20-1	CSARQTAGGSPLHF	TGCAGTGCTAGACAGACAGCCGGGGGTTCACCCCTCCACTTT
TRBJ2-6	-	18	many	TRBV6-1	CASRNRPGAISGANVLTF	TGTGCCAGCAGGAACAGGCCGGGGGCTATCTCTGGGGCCAACGTCCTGACTTTC
TRBJ2-1	TRBD2	15	-	TRBV20-1	CSARLAGVREGEQFF	TGCAGTGCTAGACTAGCGGGGGTGCGGGAGGGTGAGCAGTTCTTC
TRBJ1-5	-	13	few	TRBV20-1	CSASPGFEQPQHF	TGCAGTGCTAGCCCGGGATTTGAGCAGCCCCAGCATTTT
TRBJ1-5	-	15	-	TRBV4-3	CASSPSEGVNQPQHF	TGCGCCAGCAGCCCTTCTGAGGGGGTAAATCAGCCCCAGCATTTT
TRBJ1-1	-	14	few	TRBV6-1	CASSFRAPNTEAFF	TGTGCCAGCAGCTTCAGGGCCCCCAACACTGAAGCTTTCTTT
TRBJ2-3	-	16	-	TRBV7-2	CASSPRGREVTDTQYF	TGTGCCAGCAGCCCTCGGGGTAGGGAGGTCACAGATACGCAGTATTTT
TRBJ1-5	-	14	once	TRBV18	CASSIQGNNQPQHF	TGTGCCAGCTCAATTCAGGGGAACAATCAGCCCCAGCATTTT
TRBJ2-3	TRBD2	14	-	TRBV2	CASSDVGLEDTQYF	TGTGCCAGCAGTGACGTAGGACTAGAAGATACGCAGTATTTT
TRBJ2-1	TRBD2	15	-	TRBV20-1	CSARGTSGPYNEPFF	TGCAGTGCTAGAGGGACTAGCGGGCCTTACAATGAGCCGTTCTTC
TRBJ2-3	-	17	-	TRBV10-3	CAISEAAGTPWSHTQYF	TGTGCCATCAGTGAGGCCGCCGGGACTCCCTGGTCTCATACGCAGTATTTT
TRBJ2-3	-	14	-	TRBV7-2	CASNPGSRGDTQYF	TGTGCCAGCAACCCCGGGTCCCGAGGAGATACGCAGTATTTT
TRBJ2-5	-	13	-	TRBV11-2	CASSKTPAETQYF	TGTGCCAGCAGCAAGACCCCGGCCGAGACCCAGTACTTC
TRBJ2-1	-	14	-	TRBV4-3	CASSHDHGGDEQFF	TGCGCCAGCAGCCATGATCACGGGGGCGATGAGCAGTTCTTC
TRBJ2-1	TRBD1	15	few	TRBV5-1	CASSPRSGQFNEQFF	TGCGCCAGCAGCCCACGTTCGGGACAGTTCAATGAGCAGTTCTTC
TRBJ2-2	TRBD1	17	-	TRBV6-5	CASSSPAGQGSAGELFF	TGTGCCAGCAGTTCTCCCGCAGGACAGGGATCGGCCGGGGAGCTGTTTTTT
TRBJ1-1	TRBD1	15	few	TRBV7-8	CASSLQGAANTEAFF	TGTGCCAGCAGCTTGCAGGGGGCCGCGAACACTGAAGCTTTCTTT
TRBJ2-6	TRBD1	16	many	TRBV6-4	CASSEQGASGANVLTF	TGTGCCAGCAGTGAACAGGGGGCCTCTGGGGCCAACGTCCTGACTTTC
TRBJ1-5	-	15	-	TRBV5-8	CASSPAGLTYQPQHF	TGTGCCAGCAGCCCCGCGGGACTCACCTATCAGCCCCAGCATTTT
TRBJ2-1	TRBD2	15	-	TRBV6-2/TRBV6-3	CASSRSGGAHNEQFF	TGTGCCAGCAGTCGTAGCGGGGGGGCGCACAATGAGCAGTTCTTC
TRBJ1-5	TRBD1	14	few	TRBV12-3/TRBV12-4	CASSLTGGTEPQHF	TGTGCCAGCAGTTTAACAGGGGGCACGGAGCCCCAGCATTTT
TRBJ2-2	-	13	-	TRBV19	CASGGAVTGELFF	TGTGCCAGTGGCGGGGCGGTCACCGGGGAGCTGTTTTTT
TRBJ1-2	TRBD1	13	few	TRBV11-2	CASTLDRVNGYTF	TGTGCCAGCACCCTGGACAGGGTGAATGGCTACACCTTC
TRBJ1-1	-	16	once	TRBV4-2	CASSQVPYGRNTEAFF	TGTGCCAGCAGCCAAGTCCCTTATGGTCGAAACACTGAAGCTTTCTTT
TRBJ1-1	-	15	-	TRBV5-1	CASSDLQGWGTEAFF	TGCGCCAGCTCTGACCTTCAGGGATGGGGCACTGAAGCTTTCTTT
TRBJ2-3	TRBD2	16	-	TRBV4-3	CASSQAHAGGLDTQYF	TGCGCCAGCAGCCAAGCCCACGCGGGGGGGTTAGATACGCAGTATTTT
TRBJ2-5	-	16	once	TRBV15	CATSRGRDAAQETQYF	TGTGCCACCAGCAGAGGGAGGGACGCCGCTCAAGAGACCCAGTACTTC
TRBJ2-3	-	12	few	TRBV7-9	CASSLAPPTQYF	TGTGCCAGCAGCTTAGCACCCCCCACGCAGTATTTT
TRBJ2-6	-	18	few	TRBV6-1	CASTKTPPTGTGANVLTF	TGTGCCAGCACTAAGACCCCCCCCACAGGGACCGGGGCCAACGTCCTGACTTTC
TRBJ1-1	-	13	-	TRBV28	CASSLPHRTEAFF	TGTGCCAGTTCCCTGCCCCACCGCACTGAAGCTTTCTTT
TRBJ2-5	-	13	-	TRBV7-2	CASSDRAWGTQYF	TGTGCCAGCAGCGACCGGGCCTGGGGCACCCAGTACTTC
TRBJ2-1	TRBD2	18	few	TRBV4-3	CASSQEPSQRGATNEQFF	TGCGCCAGCAGCCAAGAACCTTCGCAGCGGGGGGCTACCAATGAGCAGTTCTTC
TRBJ1-2	TRBD1	12	-	TRBV29-1	CSVEQGVYGYTF	TGCAGCGTGGAACAGGGGGTCTATGGCTACACCTTC
TRBJ2-4	TRBD1	14	few	TRBV4-3	CASSQQQGANIQYF	TGCGCCAGCAGCCAACAACAGGGGGCGAACATTCAGTACTTC
TRBJ2-7	TRBD2	16	few	TRBV5-1	CASSRRTSGDSYEQYF	TGCGCCAGCAGCCGACGGACTAGCGGGGACTCCTACGAGCAGTACTTC
TRBJ1-1	-	13	few	TRBV6-1	CASSEWGITEAFF	TGTGCCAGCAGTGAATGGGGGATCACTGAAGCTTTCTTT